Listed below are T cell receptor beta chains from one sample, sequenced in a study of shared clonotypes between healthy human individuals. The assay was immunoSEQ multiplex PCR, and TCRdb's table has in-frame clones only and misses some. The table has fewer than 850,000 clones, about three quarters seen once. Sequencing was carried out using memory CD4+ T cells sorted from blood. These TCRs come from a woman under 40 in good health. The CDR3 runs from the conserved cysteine through the conserved F or W. D genes are given only for firm matches. Only some rows state a clone size, as once, few, many or a class for expanded clones.

TRBV19	TRBJ1-5	TRBD1	.	TGTGCCAGTAGCGTCGGACAGGGGGCCTTCTATAGCAATCAGCCCCAGCATTTT	CASSVGQGAFYSNQPQHF
TRBV18	TRBJ2-2	.	few	TGTGCCAGCTCGGGTGTAAGCCACAGGGCGACCGGGGAGCTGTTTTTT	CASSGVSHRATGELFF
TRBV2	TRBJ1-2	.	.	TGTGCCAGCAGTGATTTAGGGGACTATGGCTACACCTTC	CASSDLGDYGYTF
TRBV5-4	TRBJ2-3	TRBD2	.	TGTGCCAGCAGCTTGGCTAGCGGGACCAGGGATACGCAGTATTTT	CASSLASGTRDTQYF
TRBV16	TRBJ1-2	.	.	TGTGCCAGCAGCCAACCCCCTGTCCATAACTATGGCTACACCTTC	CASSQPPVHNYGYTF
TRBV30	TRBJ2-3	TRBD1	.	TGTGCCTGGAGTCCCGGGACAGGGGGAGATACGCAGTATTTT	CAWSPGTGGDTQYF
TRBV19	TRBJ1-5	.	.	TGTGCCAGTAGTATAGGATACAGAAACAATCAGCCCCAGCATTTT	CASSIGYRNNQPQHF
TRBV5-8	TRBJ2-5	TRBD1	.	TGTGCCAGCAGCTTGGAGGGACAGCAAGAGACCCAGTACTTC	CASSLEGQQETQYF
TRBV11-2	TRBJ2-7	TRBD2	.	TGTGCCAGCAGCGGTGTGAGCGTAGGGAGGGGAGACGAGCAGTACTTC	CASSGVSVGRGDEQYF
TRBV6-6	TRBJ1-4	TRBD1	.	TGTGCCAGCAGTTTACAGGGGCGTGCTGAAAAACTGTTTTTT	CASSLQGRAEKLFF
TRBV5-1	TRBJ2-2	TRBD2	.	TGCGCCAGCAGCTACTACGGACTAGCGGGAGGGTCGGCCACCGGGGAGCTGTTTTTT	CASSYYGLAGGSATGELFF
TRBV6-5	TRBJ2-7	TRBD1	.	TGTGCCAGCAGTTACTTAGGACAGGGGGCCCCCGAGCAGTACTTC	CASSYLGQGAPEQYF
TRBV19	TRBJ1-1	.	.	TGTGCCAGTAGTGAATCCCTAGCCACTGAAGCTTTCTTT	CASSESLATEAFF
TRBV7-9	TRBJ2-3	.	many	TGTGCCAGTGCCAGGCAGGGGACAGATACGCAGTATTTT	CASARQGTDTQYF
TRBV19	TRBJ2-1	TRBD1	.	TGTGCCAGTAGTATTCCCGGATTGGGACAGGGAAGTTTCAATGAGCAGTTCTTC	CASSIPGLGQGSFNEQFF
TRBV5-4	TRBJ2-1	TRBD2	.	TGTGCCAGCAGCCGGAGGGCGGGAGGTGGCTCCAATGAGCAGTTCTTC	CASSRRAGGGSNEQFF
TRBV28	TRBJ1-4	TRBD1	many	TGTGCCAGCAGGGGACAGGGGGCTCGAGAAAAACTGTTTTTT	CASRGQGAREKLFF
TRBV10-1	TRBJ2-1	TRBD2	few	TGCGCCAGCAGTCTCTTCGGGGGGTCGGATGAGCAGTTCTTC	CASSLFGGSDEQFF
TRBV7-9	TRBJ2-3	.	many	TGTGCCAGCAGCTACGGGGGAAGCACAGATACGCAGTATTTT	CASSYGGSTDTQYF
TRBV10-1	TRBJ2-1	.	.	TGCGCCAGCCCTAGACTAGGGGTTTACAATGAGCAGTTCTTC	CASPRLGVYNEQFF
TRBV15	TRBJ1-2	TRBD1	.	TGTGCCACCAGCAGGGGACAGCCCCCGCTATGGGGCTACACCTTC	CATSRGQPPLWGYTF
TRBV7-9	TRBJ1-2	TRBD1	.	TGTGCCAGCAGCATTATCCGGGACAGGACTTATGGCTACACCTTC	CASSIIRDRTYGYTF
TRBV5-1	TRBJ1-6	.	.	TGCGCCAGCACCCCGGGGGCAGGCCGGACGGATTCACCCCTCCACTTT	CASTPGAGRTDSPLHF
TRBV28	TRBJ1-1	.	many	TGTGCCAGCACCCACTGGCGGGCGACGGACACTGAAGCTTTCTTT	CASTHWRATDTEAFF
TRBV5-8	TRBJ1-3	.	few	TGTGCCAGCAGGCCCGGGGCCGGAAGACCTGGAAACACCATATATTTT	CASRPGAGRPGNTIYF
TRBV7-8	TRBJ2-6	.	.	TGTGCCAGCAGCTTCGTACGCCCCTCTGGGGCCAACGTCCTGACTTTC	CASSFVRPSGANVLTF
TRBV7-2	TRBJ2-1	.	few	TGTGCCAGCAGCTTATTTCCAGGATACAATGAGCAGTTCTTC	CASSLFPGYNEQFF
TRBV7-6	TRBJ2-5	TRBD2	.	TGTGCCAGCAGCTCAGGACTAGCGGGAGGGACCCAGTACTTC	CASSSGLAGGTQYF
TRBV4-2	TRBJ1-1	.	.	TGTGCCAGCAGCCAACTTGGTCAGGGACCCTCCGGAGGAGCTTTCTTT	CASSQLGQGPSGGAFF
TRBV19	TRBJ2-3	.	few	TGTGCCAGTGCAGACGCGGCTTTCACAGATACGCAGTATTTT	CASADAAFTDTQYF
TRBV27	TRBJ2-1	TRBD2	.	TGTGCCAGCAGTTCAGGACTAGCGGGAGATAATGAGCAGTTCTTC	CASSSGLAGDNEQFF
TRBV5-4	TRBJ1-1	.	few	TGTGCCAGCAGCTCGGGACCGAACACTGAAGCTTTCTTT	CASSSGPNTEAFF
TRBV18	TRBJ1-1	.	.	TGTGCCAGCTCGCGTACAGGGTCCACTGAAGCTTTCTTT	CASSRTGSTEAFF
TRBV5-4	TRBJ2-4	.	.	TGTGCCAGCAGCTTGGCACCCCAGGACATTCAGTACTTC	CASSLAPQDIQYF
TRBV6-5	TRBJ2-7	.	once	TGTGCCAGCAGGAACAGGGGCGGGAGCACGTACGAGCAGTACTTC	CASRNRGGSTYEQYF
TRBV7-9	TRBJ2-1	.	.	TGTGCCAGCAGCTTAGCTAGCGGTACTTACAATGAGCAGTTCTTC	CASSLASGTYNEQFF
TRBV7-8	TRBJ2-3	TRBD2	.	TGTGCCAGCAGCTTACTCGGCGAGACTAGCGGGGCCGATACGCAGTATTTT	CASSLLGETSGADTQYF
TRBV7-2	TRBJ2-7	TRBD2	.	TGTGCCAGCAGCTCCCGTCTAGGGACTAGCGGGCGCGCCTACGAGCAGTACTTC	CASSSRLGTSGRAYEQYF
TRBV5-1	TRBJ2-5	.	few	TGCGCCAGCAGCTTGGTCCAAGAGACCCAGTACTTC	CASSLVQETQYF
TRBV21-1	TRBJ1-1	.	.	TGTGCCAGCAGCAAAGCCGGAGGAAGGTTGGCCAAGAACACTGAAGCTTTCTTT	CASSKAGGRLAKNTEAFF
TRBV7-8	TRBJ2-7	TRBD1	.	TGTGCCAGCAGCTTAATTCTAGGGGTGGACAGGGGGACCTACGAGCAGTACTTC	CASSLILGVDRGTYEQYF
TRBV5-8	TRBJ1-2	.	.	TGTGCCAGCTCTAAAGTCCGAGGCTACACCTTC	CASSKVRGYTF
TRBV15	TRBJ2-6	.	few	TGTGCCACCAGCGTCCGGACCTCTGGGGCCAACGTCCTGACTTTC	CATSVRTSGANVLTF
TRBV29-1	TRBJ1-2	.	.	TGCAGCGTTGAAGTCCCGCCGGGAGTTAACTATGGCTACACCTTC	CSVEVPPGVNYGYTF
TRBV11-2	TRBJ1-2	.	.	TGTGCCAGCAGCTTACAACAGGGCAGTGGCTACACCTTC	CASSLQQGSGYTF
TRBV6-1	TRBJ2-7	.	few	TGTGCCAGCAGTGTGGAGATCCCCTACGAGCAGTACTTC	CASSVEIPYEQYF
TRBV5-1	TRBJ2-7	.	few	TGCGCCAGCAGCTACAACTCCTACGAGCAGTACTTC	CASSYNSYEQYF
TRBV29-1	TRBJ2-5	.	.	TGCAGCAGTTCGATCGGGAGAGGGGCGGGAGAGACCCAGTACTTC	CSSSIGRGAGETQYF
TRBV11-3	TRBJ2-1	TRBD2	.	TGTGCCAGCAGCTTAGAATTTGCGGGAGGAAAAAATGAGCAGTTCTTC	CASSLEFAGGKNEQFF
TRBV6-5	TRBJ2-7	.	.	TGTGCCAGCAGTTACGGAGGATCGGGCGGTATACGAGAGCAGTACTTC	CASSYGGSGGIREQYF